This T cell receptor (beta chain) was documented in a study of graft-versus-host responses after intestinal transplantation (dated by TCRdb to the early 2020s). As for the study more broadly: Multivisceral, liver-intestinal, or isolated intestinal transplants were received by the recipients. Every recipient was given anti-thymocyte globulin induction, followed by about three years of maintenance tacrolimus and steroids. After intestinal transplantation, graft-versus-host and host-versus-graft alloreactive T cell clones were followed in the graft, circulation and bone marrow using bulk TCR-beta CDR3 sequencing. Alloreactive clones were identified by sequencing pre-transplant mixed lymphocyte reaction products and comparing them with unstimulated pre-transplant donor and recipient T cells. The cohort enrolled 20 to 30 intestinal transplant recipients including one retransplant, and a few patients lacking pretransplant specimens were excluded. A peak of at least 4% donor T cells among recipient peripheral blood mononuclear cells was the definition used for donor T cell macrochimerism. Instead of going to the commercial service, samples from a few later patients were sequenced in-house on an Illumina MiSeq and processed with MiXCR. What the study reported, not specific to this receptor: GvH clones turned up in recipient bone marrow, with some appearing earlier in ileal mucosa or blood, a pattern consistent with an intestinal mucosal origin. High GvH to HvG T cell clonal ratios were observed in the allografts of patients with donor T cell macrochimerism. Early after transplant, declines in HvG clones were associated with peak levels of circulating GvH clones. Conclusions were limited by the relatively low number and heterogeneity of intestinal transplant patients.

V is clipped by 2 bases and J by 3 bases, and the sequence between their germline boundaries is 15 bases long. Inclusive of the bounding cysteine and phenylalanine, the CDR3 is 15 residues long. Only CDR3 DNA is held: 45 bases, read in frame from base 1. The germline V gene yields SGHRS for CDR1 and YFSETQ for CDR2. This specimen's time point label, per the study, means: cells obtained before transplantation from donor or recipient. In mixed lymphocyte reactions, some 200,000 CFSE-labeled pre-transplant responders were plated with some 200,000 irradiated violet-dye-labeled stimulators and cultured for less than 7 days. Proliferating CD3+CD4+CFSE-low and CD3+CD8+CFSE-low responder cells were FACS-sorted on a BD Influx sorter after the mixed lymphocyte reaction. Of note for this clone: The input lacks base qualities; no much larger clone sits a single base away.

Library method: the immunoSEQ multiplex PCR assay. In most patients, genomic DNA was isolated using the Qiagen DNeasy Blood and Tissue Kit and sent frozen to Adaptive Biotechnologies for TCR sequencing. High-throughput TCR-beta CDR3 sequencing of genomic DNA from most patients was performed by Adaptive Biotechnologies. As for how the authors treated the data: TCR sequencing data for 18 patients were retrieved from Adaptive's ImmunoSEQ software; three other patients were processed with MiXCR and VDJtools. To correct CD4 versus CD8 sorting errors, any sequence found in both subsets at a frequency ratio below 5:1 was removed. CDR3 nucleotide sequences shared by donor and recipient were removed because the origin of these sequences could not be assigned. To be classed as alloreactive, a clone needed at least 2-fold expansion over unstimulated cells and a minimum CFSE-low frequency of 0.002% (template counts) or 0.001% (read counts). A clone was considered mappable if detected in the sequenced pre-transplant spleen, lymph node, or MLR CFSE-low populations of the donor or recipient. The cumulative frequency of alloreactive clones was calculated as a percentage of all sequences, weighted by copy number. TCRdb retrieved this table from immuneACCESS and kept in-frame rearrangements only. Not all clones are present; in checked studies, unresolved V genes account for under half, and no reason is known for the remainder. That table gives V, J and clone size, and the DNA gave D and trimming. The sample table holds tens of thousands of clones, of which around 47% were seen once. About 1.3% of the sample is in the top ten clones.

Material: alloreactive CD8+ T cells from a mixed lymphocyte reaction culture, obtained before transplantation. The cell subset or site label, as the study defines it: CFSE-low proliferating T cells sorted from roughly six-day pre-transplant mixed lymphocyte reaction (GvH or HvG direction). This sequence was found in a human patient who was an organ donor for intestinal transplantation. The V and J segments used are TRBV5-1 and TRBJ2-7; the D gene is perhaps TRBD2, from 6 matching bases. The DNA is TGCGCCAGCAGCTTTGGAGGGGCACCGAACTACGAGCAGTACTTC. This encodes CASSFGGAPNYEQYF.